The clone carrying this T cell receptor beta chain was found once. The antigen is undetermined. A junction boundary mismatches the germline segment, possibly from a read error. The data belong to a study of cytomegalovirus exposure and HLA in healthy donors. Study overall: Earlier sequencing of 200 million or so T cells yielded around 120 million unique TCR beta sequences. Whole-study findings and limits: Productive rates of about 87% or about 30% were seen for most TCR beta V segments in an earlier analysis. Cytomegalovirus association was assigned to 170 or so TCR beta chains.

Primers for the PCR totalled 60 Vbeta and 13 Jbeta. Method: immunoSEQ multiplex PCR; TCRdb's copy keeps in-frame clones and lacks some. The table records some 140,000 clones, about 85% of them present only once. This CDR3 has 11 amino acids. The germline V gene encodes CDR1 SEHNR and CDR2 FQNEAQ (reference sequence). This chain uses TRBV7-9 with TRBJ2-4; D not resolved. The sample comprised PBMCs. The clonotype originates from a female donor in good health and CMV-seronegative. For the CDR3, the DNA is TGTGCCAGCTCGAGAGGCGATGGCGTTTTGTTC. Protein product: CASSRGDGVLF.